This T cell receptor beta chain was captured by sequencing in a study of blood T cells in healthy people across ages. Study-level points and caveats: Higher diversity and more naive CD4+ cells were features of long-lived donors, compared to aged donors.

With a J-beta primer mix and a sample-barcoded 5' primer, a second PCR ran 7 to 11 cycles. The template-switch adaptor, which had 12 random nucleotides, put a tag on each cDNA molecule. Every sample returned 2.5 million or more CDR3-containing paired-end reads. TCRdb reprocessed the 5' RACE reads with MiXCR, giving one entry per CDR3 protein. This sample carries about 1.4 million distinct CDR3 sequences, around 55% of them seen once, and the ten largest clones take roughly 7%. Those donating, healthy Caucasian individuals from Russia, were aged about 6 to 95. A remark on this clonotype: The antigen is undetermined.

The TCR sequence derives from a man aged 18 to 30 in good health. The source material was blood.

The CDR3 is CASSQVGTPAQIQYF. In nucleotides, the CDR3 is TGTGCCAGCAGCCAAGTCGGGACGCCCGCGCAGATTCAGTACTTC. The chain combines TRBV3-1 with TRBJ2-4; D possibly uses TRBD1 or TRBD2 (5 bases each). This CDR3 comprises 15 residues. V was cut by 1 base and J by 10 bases, with 17 bases left in between. Germline V gives CDR1 LGHDT, CDR2 YNNKEL (reference sequence). Supplemented by reference TRBV3-1 and TRBJ2-4, the full variable domain reads DTAVSQTPKYLVTQMGNDKSIKCEQNLGHDTMYWYKQDSKKFLKIMFSYNNKELIINETVPNRFSPKSPDKAHLNLHINSLELGDSAVYFCASSQVGTPAQIQYFGAGTRLSVL.